This entry lists 2 T cell receptor beta chains sequenced from one sample in a study of blood T cell repertoires in COVID-19 (dated by TCRdb to about 2020). Libraries were made using the immunoSEQ multiplex PCR assay. TCRdb took over this immuneACCESS table, retaining in-frame rearrangements with V and J assigned. Such tables are incomplete; in checked studies, under half of the missing clones stem from an unresolved V gene, and the remainder is unexplained. This sample has under 200,000 clones in its table, and over 70% of those were observed once. The ten largest clones capture roughly 19% of the sample. Source material: peripheral blood. These receptors all come from a woman in her seventies who had recovered from COVID-19.

Only a few counts were recorded for this clone. V and J are TRBV27 and TRBJ1-4; 7 bases map to TRBD1. This CDR3 spans 15 amino acids. The V segment lost 6 bases and the J segment 8 bases; nucleotides outside the gene matches: 12. Per the germline V gene, CDR1 is MNHEY and CDR2 is SMNVEV (reference sequence). For the CDR3, the DNA is TGTGCCAGCAGCCTAGGGGGCAATTCTTGGGAAAAACTGTTTTTT. Protein sequence: CASSLGGNSWEKLFF.

The V and J genes are TRBV29-1 and TRBJ1-1; TRBD1 might be the D (5 bases). Germline V gene data show CDR1 as SQVTM and CDR2 as ANQGSEA. There are 13 residues in the CDR3. The V end was cut by 7 bases, the J end by 1 base, with 13 bases between. CDR3 nucleotide sequence: TGCAGCGGTCAACAGGCCCAGAACACTGAAGCTTTCTTT. It is translated as CSGQQAQNTEAFF. Filled out from reference TRBV29-1 and TRBJ1-1, the complete variable domain reads SAVISQKPSRDICQRGTSLTIQCQVDSQVTMMFWYRQQPGQSLTLIATANQGSEATYESGFVIDKFPISRPNLTFSTLTVSNMSPEDSSIYLCSGQQAQNTEAFFGQGTRLTVV.